This TCR beta chain was sequenced during a study of T cells in Graves' hyperthyroidism and ophthalmopathy (dated by TCRdb to about 2019). Describing the broader study: Peripheral blood was sampled at the time of initial diagnosis, prior to any treatment. After blood sampling, hyperthyroidism patients were treated with methimazole at a starting dose of 30 mg daily, and ophthalmopathy patients were treated with high-dose intravenous methylprednisolone. According to the paper, TCR Vbeta CDR3 sequencing was carried out on 135 peripheral blood samples, which came from 40 to 45 ophthalmopathy, 70 to 80 hyperthyroidism and roughly 17 progressor patients. In addition, the study compared T-cell repertoires in thyroid tissue and in blood from about six Graves' hyperthyroidism patients. The roughly 90 discovery patients were divided at random into training and test sets in a 7:3 ratio. A discovery cohort of around 98 patients, about 40 with Graves' ophthalmopathy and 55 to 60 with stable Graves' hyperthyroidism, was used to find distinguishing TCR V-J signatures. Whether ophthalmopathy could be predicted prospectively was tested in an independent validation cohort made up of some 20 hyperthyroidism patients plus 17 patients who later progressed to ophthalmopathy.

The full study reports these points: Most expanded thyroid clonotypes (frequency above 0.001) were also found in blood, which suggests that blood repertoires may mirror thyroid immune responses. In validation, the model predicted progression to ophthalmopathy a median of roughly 6.2 months before onset, with about 70% sensitivity and about 72% specificity. Ophthalmopathy was separated from stable hyperthyroidism by a 13 V-J signature model, with 87.88% sensitivity and about 84% specificity obtained in cross-validation and 80%/75% obtained in testing. No statistical method was used to set the sample size in advance, and investigators knew the group allocation.

On this clonotype itself: Its antigen remains unidentified. One base away there is no much larger clone; base qualities are not given.

TCR beta CDR3 regions were amplified from RNA transcripts. A first-round RT-PCR of the TCR CDR3 used the HTBI primer set with the Qiagen OneStep RT-PCR kit. The libraries were constructed in a second round of multiplex PCR and then size-selected and purified. Paired-end sequencing of the libraries was performed with 100 bp reads on an Illumina HiSeq2000. In the paper's pipeline: SOAPnuke was used to process the raw data, with reads discarded if the reads contained adapters or uncalled bases, had a mean Phred below 15, or lacked an exact constant-primer or identifier match. High-quality paired reads were merged using COPE v1.2.5, and each unique nucleotide sequence was defined as a clonotype. MiTCR v1.1 was used to align the clonotypes against IMGT TRBV, TRBD and TRBJ reference segments. Only V-J combinations with frequency above 0.0001, covering 99% to 99.2% of repertoires, were analysed. The TCS score was defined as the ratio of F50 (clonal expansion) to E x V (chaos), calculated using BLOSUM62-based TCRdist between CDR3 peptides within each V-J. Welch's t-statistics and random forest reduced roughly 530 V-J features to 13, which were used in a naive Bayes classifier (R e1071). The Morisita-Horn index was used to measure how similar the thyroid and blood repertoires were. The public reads were quality trimmed at Q25 with fastp and then assembled into clones with MiXCR by TCRdb, keeping productive beta chains. One record per CDR3 amino acid sequence lists the most common genes and DNA. TCRdb, not the original authors, processed these V and J calls. This sample is represented by hundreds of thousands of distinct CDR3 sequences; roughly 14% of them were singletons. Of the sample, about 4% falls within the top ten clones.

Ophthalmopathy patients had moderately to severely active disease, with a Clinical Activity Score of 3 or more, a NOSPECS grade of 4 or more, and a disease duration of less than 3 months. Patients with uncontrolled infections, other autoimmune diseases, pregnancy or lactation were excluded. Diagnoses were based on clinical symptoms, serum thyroxine and TRAb, thyroid ultrasound and orbital computed tomography. PBMCs were isolated from more than 8 ml of fresh peripheral blood by Ficoll-Paque density gradient centrifugation. Total RNA was extracted with Trizol reagent, and quality was checked on an Agilent 2100 Bioanalyzer. This TCR was recovered from a woman in her 40s with Graves' ophthalmopathy. Sequencing input: blood.

The CDR3 region reads CASSSGQATSPLHF. The bases read TGCGCCAGCAGCTCGGGACAGGCCACTTCACCCCTCCACTTT. The chain joins TRBV5-1 to TRBJ1-6, with 8 bases in between that match TRBD1. V has 3 bases trimmed and J has 9 bases trimmed; junction bases matching no gene number 5. CDR1 is given as SGHRS and CDR2 as YFSETQ, both from the germline V gene. Reading from cysteine to phenylalanine, the CDR3 counts 14 amino acids. Only the CDR3 DNA is retained, 42 bases long and in frame from the first base.